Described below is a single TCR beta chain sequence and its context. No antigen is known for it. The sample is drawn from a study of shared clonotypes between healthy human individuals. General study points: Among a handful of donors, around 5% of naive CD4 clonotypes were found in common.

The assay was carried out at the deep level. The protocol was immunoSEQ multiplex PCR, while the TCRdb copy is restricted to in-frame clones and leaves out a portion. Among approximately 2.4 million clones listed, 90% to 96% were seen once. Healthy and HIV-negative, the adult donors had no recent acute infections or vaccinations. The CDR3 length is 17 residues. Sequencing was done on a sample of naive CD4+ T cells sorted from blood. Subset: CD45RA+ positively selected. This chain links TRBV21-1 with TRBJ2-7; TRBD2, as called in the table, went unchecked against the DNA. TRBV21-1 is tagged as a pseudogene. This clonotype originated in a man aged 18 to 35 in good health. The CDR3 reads CASSKMGREGVAYEQYF. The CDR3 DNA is TGTGCCAGCAGCAAAATGGGGCGGGAAGGAGTAGCCTACGAGCAGTACTTC.